Below are 28 T cell receptor beta chains sequenced from a single sample in a study of technical replicates of blood from several donors. Clones were sequenced by immunoSEQ multiplex PCR, and TCRdb holds only the in-frame ones, with some missing. The sample shows 75,000 to 95,000 clones, roughly 94% of them seen only once. Sequencing input: T cells isolated from PBMCs. The receptor source for this set is a human donor in good health.

This clone appeared a single time. The genes are TRBV5-3 and TRBJ2-2; 11 positions agree with TRBD1. TRBV5-3 is known as an ORF, though its function is uncertain. The CDR3 consists of 18 residues. The junction had 13 bases not matched to a gene; V was cut back by 4 bases and J by 5 bases. CDR3 sequence: CARSPTGQGASRTGELFF. In nucleotides, the CDR3 is TGTGCCAGAAGCCCAACCGGACAGGGGGCAAGTAGGACCGGGGAGCTGTTTTTT.

The V gene is TRBV27, the J gene TRBJ2-1; 10 positions match TRBD2. The CDR3 is made up of 19 amino acids. Germline CDR1 is MNHEY and CDR2 is SMNVEV (reference sequence). Trimming removed 6 bases from V and 5 bases from J; junction bases left unmatched: 19. The CDR3 coding sequence is TGTGCCAGCAGCCCGATGGCCGCCGCCAAGCGGGAGGGCCACAATGAGCAGTTCTTC. Translating it yields CASSPMAAAKREGHNEQFF.

V is TRBV5-6 and J is TRBJ2-5; D possibly corresponds to TRBD2 (5 bases). Germline values: CDR1 SGHDT, CDR2 YYEEEE. With 0 bases removed from V and 2 bases from J, the gap between germline ends came to 11 bases. The CDR3 loop spans 15 amino acids. The CDR3 sequence: CASSLGLRTQETQYF. CDR3 sequence (DNA): TGTGCCAGCAGCTTGGGGCTCCGGACTCAAGAGACCCAGTACTTC.

The chain combines TRBV2 with TRBJ1-3, with D possibly matching TRBD1 (6 bases). V lost 4 bases to trimming and J lost 3 bases, with 16 bases between them. The CDR3 has 16 residues. Germline CDR1 reads SNHLY; CDR2 reads FYNNEI. CDR3 nucleotide sequence: TGTGCCAGCAGTGTTCTAACAGGGTCGTATGGAAACACCATATATTTT. It specifies CASSVLTGSYGNTIYF.

This sequence joins TRBV9 and TRBJ2-1; possible D gene TRBD2, 5 bases. Germline CDR1 reads SGDLS; CDR2 reads YYNGEE. The ends were cut back, 4 bases at V and 9 bases at J, with 14 bases in the middle. This CDR3 contains 13 residues. The CDR3 loop reads CASSLEAMGEQFF. CDR3 nucleotide sequence: TGTGCCAGCAGCCTGGAGGCAATGGGTGAGCAGTTCTTC.

The rearrangement links TRBV6-1 to TRBJ2-7; 7 bases map to TRBD2. Trimming cost V 2 bases and J 1 base; bases outside gene matches: 8. This CDR3 has 16 amino acids. CDR1 MNHNS and CDR2 SASEGT come from the germline V gene. CDR3 residues: CASSEWEGSGSYEQYF. The DNA for the CDR3 is TGTGCCAGCAGTGAATGGGAGGGGTCCGGGTCCTACGAGCAGTACTTC.

The genes are TRBV10-2 and TRBJ2-7; tentative D call: TRBD1 (5 bases). Germline V gene lookup returns CDR1 WSHSY and CDR2 SAAADI. The ends were cut back, 7 bases at V and 3 bases at J, with 13 bases in the middle. CDR3 size: 13 residues. CDR3 in amino acids: CASNPGHYYEQYF. CDR3 bases: TGCGCCAGCAATCCAGGACATTACTACGAGCAGTACTTC.

This sequence joins TRBV6-5 and TRBJ2-3; D is unresolved. Trimming cost V 0 bases and J 5 bases, with 6 bases left between them. Per the germline V gene, CDR1 is MNHEY and CDR2 is SVGAGI. The CDR3 is 13 amino acids. CDR3 in DNA: TGTGCCAGCAGTTACTCAAAACAAGATACGCAGTATTTT. It is translated as CASSYSKQDTQYF.

The chain combines TRBV12-5 with TRBJ1-2, with D unresolved. Trimming removed 3 bases at V and 6 bases at J, with 17 bases between. CDR3 length equals 15 residues. In germline, CDR1 is LGHNT, CDR2 FRNRAP. CDR3 DNA sequence: TGTGCTAGTGGTTTCCTTTCCGGGAGCTCCAATGGCTACACCTTC. Amino acids: CASGFLSGSSNGYTF.

The chain uses TRBV4-1 and TRBJ2-7, with TRBD2 as a possible D gene (5 bases). Germline loops: CDR1 MGHRA, CDR2 YSYEKL. V lost 0 bases and J lost 7, with 16 bases in between. This CDR3 is 15 amino acids long. CDR3 nucleotides: TGCGCCAGCAGCCAAGAAAGGACTTACTCAAGGGAGCAGTACTTC. This sequence encodes CASSQERTYSREQYF.

This clone was found once. This chain connects TRBV28 to TRBJ1-5, with D perhaps matching TRBD1 (6 bases). V lost 6 bases and J 8 bases, leaving 17 bases between the germline ends. The CDR3 sequence is 14 residues long. CDR1 is MDHEN, CDR2 SYDVKM, per germline. The CDR3 region has the DNA TGTGCCAGCAGCCTGGGGGGGGCAATCAAGCCCCAGCATTTT. Its protein is CASSLGGAIKPQHF.

CDR3 coding DNA: TGTGCCAGCAGCAGACAGGGAGTGGATCAGCCCCAGCATTTT. Its translation: CASSRQGVDQPQHF. The chain couples TRBV2 to TRBJ1-5; 7 nucleotides align to TRBD1. This CDR3 spans 14 amino acids. Germline trimming cut 6 bases from V and 5 bases from J; bases unmatched to any gene: 7. The germline gives CDR1 SNHLY, CDR2 FYNNEI.

Here the CDR3 reads CASSPLRAVREKLFF. For the CDR3, the DNA is TGTGCCAGCAGTCCGCTGAGAGCGGTTCGTGAAAAACTGTTTTTT. The V and J genes are TRBV28 and TRBJ1-4; no definite D call. This CDR3 has 15 amino acids. CDR1 and CDR2 (germline): MDHEN, SYDVKM. The V and J ends lost 5 bases and 7 bases respectively, with 17 bases between them. Filled out from reference TRBV28 and TRBJ1-4, the complete variable domain reads DVKVTQSSRYLVKRTGEKVFLECVQDMDHENMFWYRQDPGLGLRLIYFSYDVKMKEKGDIPEGYSVSREKKERFSLILESASTNQTSMYLCASSPLRAVREKLFFGSGTQLSVL.

The CDR3 sequence: CASSETTGTKLFF. In nucleotides, the CDR3 is TGCGCCAGCAGTGAGACGACAGGGACGAAACTGTTTTTT. The chain carries TRBV10-2 and TRBJ1-4; the match to TRBD1 covers 7 bases. The CDR3 is made up of 13 amino acids. Germline V gene lookup returns CDR1 WSHSY and CDR2 SAAADI. V was pared by 2 bases and J by 11 bases, with 5 bases of the junction left unmatched.

This clone was detected once. The V and J genes are TRBV6-1 and TRBJ2-7; D may be TRBD1 (6 bases). Germline V gives CDR1 MNHNS, CDR2 SASEGT. V dropped 2 bases and J dropped 2 bases, with 13 bases sitting between them. The CDR3 runs 15 residues. In DNA, the CDR3 is TGTGCCAGCAGTGAATTCCGACAGGCACCCTACGAGCAGTACTTC. As protein: CASSEFRQAPYEQYF.

The chain employs TRBV9 and TRBJ1-1, with D possibly being TRBD1 (5 bases). The CDR3 is 18 amino acids. Germline CDR1 and CDR2: SGDLS and YYNGEE. Trimming removed 3 bases from V and 3 bases from J, with 24 bases in between. The CDR3 sequence is CASSAAEGVPLRDTEAFF. CDR3 DNA: TGTGCCAGCAGCGCCGCGGAAGGGGTCCCCCTAAGGGACACTGAAGCTTTCTTT.

The chain joins TRBV29-1 to TRBJ2-1, with D maybe TRBD2 (6 bases). V lost 4 bases, J lost 5 bases, and 15 bases lay in between. The CDR3 consists of 14 residues. CDR1 is SQVTM and CDR2 is ANQGSEA in the germline V gene. CDR3: CSVAPTRGNNEQFF. CDR3 nucleotides: TGCAGCGTTGCCCCGACTAGAGGCAACAATGAGCAGTTCTTC.

The count of this clone is one. V is TRBV11-1 and J is TRBJ2-7; 10 bases match TRBD1. V shed 5 bases and J 1 base; nucleotides not matched to a gene: 5. Germline V lookup: CDR1 SGHAT, CDR2 FQDESV (reference sequence). The CDR3 totals 15 residues. CDR3 nucleotide sequence: TGTGCCAGCAGCGGCGACAGGGGGCTTTCCTACGAGCAGTACTTC. It specifies CASSGDRGLSYEQYF.

The rearrangement uses TRBV2 and TRBJ1-6; 7 positions match TRBD1. CDR3 length equals 14 residues. Per the germline V gene, CDR1 is SNHLY and CDR2 is FYNNEI. V lost 9 bases and J lost 11; bases outside the gene matches: 13. CDR3 DNA sequence: TGTGCCAGGTGGACAGGTAATTTTCCCCCACCCCTCCACTTT. Translating it yields CARWTGNFPPPLHF.

The chain employs TRBV6-5 and TRBJ1-5, with TRBD1 matching over 11 bases. The CDR3 contains 15 residues. The germline CDR1 and CDR2 sequences are MNHEY and SVGAGI. Trimming took 6 bases from V and 6 from J; bases not matched to a gene: 7. This chain's CDR3 is CASSRGTGGAQPQHF. DNA for the CDR3: TGTGCCAGCAGCAGGGGGACAGGGGGTGCTCAGCCCCAGCATTTT.

This clone was picked up a small number of times. The chain is built from TRBV9 and TRBJ1-1; D possibly corresponds to TRBD1 (6 bases). Germline CDR1 reads SGDLS; CDR2 reads YYNGEE. The V end was cut by 3 bases, the J end by 6 bases, with 12 bases between. The CDR3 has 13 amino acids. This chain's CDR3 is CASSGGHSAEAFF. The DNA of the CDR3 is TGTGCCAGCAGCGGGGGACATTCAGCTGAAGCTTTCTTT.

This chain links TRBV5-1 with TRBJ2-7; D not resolved. The germline V gene has CDR1 SGHRS and CDR2 YFSETQ. The CDR3 is made up of 14 amino acids. V was trimmed by 0 bases and J by 2 bases, leaving 9 bases between them. The CDR3 region is CASSLATVTYEQYF. The CDR3 nucleotides read TGCGCCAGCAGCTTGGCCACAGTTACCTACGAGCAGTACTTC.

The chain links TRBV10-3 to TRBJ1-5, with D uncertain. Germline values: CDR1 ENHRY, CDR2 SYGVKD. This CDR3 has 13 amino acids. Trimming stripped 6 bases from V and 8 bases from J, with 14 bases between. The CDR3 nucleotides are TGTGCCATCAGAGAGAGGGAGCGGGAGCCCCAGCATTTT. Protein: CAIREREREPQHF.

The CDR3 DNA sequence: TGTGCCAGTAGTATGGTAGCGGGGTACGAGCAGTACTTC. The encoded protein is CASSMVAGYEQYF. J is TRBJ2-7 and V is TRBV19; TRBD2 matches at 8 bases. V dropped 3 bases and J dropped 4; count of bases not matched to a gene: 2. CDR1 and CDR2 from the germline V gene are LNHDA and SQIVND (reference sequence). CDR3 size: 13 residues.

The chain joins TRBV28 to TRBJ1-5; 9 nucleotides line up with TRBD1. The CDR3 extends over 15 amino acids. In germline, CDR1 is MDHEN, CDR2 SYDVKM. V lost 6 bases to trimming and J lost 7 bases; unmatched junction nucleotides: 10. The CDR3 DNA is TGTGCCAGCAGAGGGGACAGGGTTATTTTGCAGCCCCAGCATTTT. Translated, it gives CASRGDRVILQPQHF.

A word on this clone: The junction differs from germline at one of its ends, possibly a read error. The chain links TRBV20-1 to TRBJ1-2; D remains unclear. The CDR3 contains 11 residues. Germline V gene lookup returns CDR1 DFQATT and CDR2 SNEGSKA (reference sequence). CDR3 sequence: CSAISQTFLAF. The DNA for the CDR3 is TGCAGTGCTATCTCACAGACCTTCTTGGCCTTC.

The CDR3 bases are TGTGCCAGCATTACTTACAATGAGCAGTTCTTC. Translation: CASITYNEQFF. V usage is TRBV27 and J usage is TRBJ2-1; D uncertain. With 7 bases removed from V and 4 bases from J, the gap between germline ends came to 5 bases. There are 11 residues in the CDR3. CDR1 and CDR2 (germline): MNHEY, SMNVEV (reference sequence).

This chain connects TRBV7-2 to TRBJ1-2; 7 bases match TRBD1. J lost 5 bases, V lost 0 bases, and 3 bases had no gene match. The CDR3 length is 14 residues. Germline assignment: CDR1 SGHTA and CDR2 FQGNSA. The CDR3 spells CASSLAKTGYGYTF. DNA of the CDR3: TGTGCCAGCAGCTTAGCGAAGACAGGGTATGGCTACACCTTC. Combining the CDR3 with reference TRBV7-2 and TRBJ1-2 gives the whole variable domain GAGVSQSPSNKVTEKGKDVELRCDPISGHTALYWYRQSLGQGLEFLIYFQGNSAPDKSGLPSDRFSAERTGGSVSTLTIQRTQQEDSAVYLCASSLAKTGYGYTFGSGTRLTVV.